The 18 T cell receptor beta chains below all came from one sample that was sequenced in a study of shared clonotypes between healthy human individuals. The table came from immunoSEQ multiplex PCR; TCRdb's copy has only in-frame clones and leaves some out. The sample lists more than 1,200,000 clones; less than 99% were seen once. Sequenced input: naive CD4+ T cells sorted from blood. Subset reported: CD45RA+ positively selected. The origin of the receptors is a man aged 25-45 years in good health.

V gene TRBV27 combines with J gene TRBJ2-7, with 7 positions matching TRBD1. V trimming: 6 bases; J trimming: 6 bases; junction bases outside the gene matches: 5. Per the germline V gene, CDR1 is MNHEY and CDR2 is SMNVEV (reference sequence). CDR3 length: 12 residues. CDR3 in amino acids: CASSLPGGEQYF. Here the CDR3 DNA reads TGTGCCAGCAGCCTCCCAGGGGGCGAGCAGTACTTC.

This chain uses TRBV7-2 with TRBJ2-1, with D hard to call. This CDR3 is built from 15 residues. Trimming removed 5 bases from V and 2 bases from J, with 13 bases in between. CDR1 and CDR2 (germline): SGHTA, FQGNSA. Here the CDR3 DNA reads TGTGCCAGCAGCCCCCGTTTCGGTACCTACAATGAGCAGTTCTTC. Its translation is CASSPRFGTYNEQFF. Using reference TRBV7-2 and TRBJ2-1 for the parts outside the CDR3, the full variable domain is GAGVSQSPSNKVTEKGKDVELRCDPISGHTALYWYRQSLGQGLEFLIYFQGNSAPDKSGLPSDRFSAERTGGSVSTLTIQRTQQEDSAVYLCASSPRFGTYNEQFFGPGTRLTVL.

The CDR3 region has the DNA TGTGCCAGCAGGGATTGGGGTGAAAAACTGTTTTTT. Translating it yields CASRDWGEKLFF. This chain uses TRBV28 with TRBJ1-4; no clear D gene. The V end was cut by 6 bases, the J end by 7 bases, with 9 bases between. CDR1 is MDHEN and CDR2 is SYDVKM in the germline V gene. This CDR3 spans 12 amino acids.

The CDR3 spells CASSFFASGSYEQYF. The CDR3 nucleotides are TGCGCCAGCAGCTTCTTCGCTAGCGGCTCCTACGAGCAGTACTTC. The rearrangement uses TRBV5-1 and TRBJ2-7; 7 bases align to TRBD2. The V gene end was trimmed by 2 bases and the J gene end by 0 bases; junction bases not matched to a gene: 5. This CDR3 is built from 15 residues. Germline V gives CDR1 SGHRS, CDR2 YFSETQ.

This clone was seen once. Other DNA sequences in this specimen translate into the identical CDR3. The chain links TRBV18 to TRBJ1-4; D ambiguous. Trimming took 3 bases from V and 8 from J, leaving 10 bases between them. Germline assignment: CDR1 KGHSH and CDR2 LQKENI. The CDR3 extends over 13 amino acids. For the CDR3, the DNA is TGTGCCAGCTCACCGCCCGGAGGGGAAAAACTGTTTTTT. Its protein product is CASSPPGGEKLFF.

CDR3 in DNA: TGTGCCACCAGCTTCACAGCAGGGACTATAAGAAGGGATACGCAGTATTTT. Its translation: CATSFTAGTIRRDTQYF. The chain couples TRBV15 to TRBJ2-3; 7 bases match TRBD2. The V and J ends lost 5 bases and 6 bases, in that order; junction bases with no gene match: 17. From germline, CDR1 is LNHNV and CDR2 YYDKDF (reference sequence). The CDR3 extends over 17 amino acids.

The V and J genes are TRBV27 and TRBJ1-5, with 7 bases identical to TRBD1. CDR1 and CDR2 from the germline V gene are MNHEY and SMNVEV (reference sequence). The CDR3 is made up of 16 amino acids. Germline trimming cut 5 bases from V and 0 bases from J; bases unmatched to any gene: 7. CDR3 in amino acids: CASSPAGTVSNQPQHF. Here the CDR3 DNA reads TGTGCCAGCAGTCCGGCGGGGACAGTTAGCAATCAGCCCCAGCATTTT.

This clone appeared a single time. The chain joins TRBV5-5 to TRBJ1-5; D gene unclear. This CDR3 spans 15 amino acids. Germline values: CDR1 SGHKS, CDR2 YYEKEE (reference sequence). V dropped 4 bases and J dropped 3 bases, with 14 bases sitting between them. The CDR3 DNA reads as TGTGCCAGCAGCACGGAGGGCACGAACAATCAGCCCCAGCATTTT. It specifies CASSTEGTNNQPQHF.

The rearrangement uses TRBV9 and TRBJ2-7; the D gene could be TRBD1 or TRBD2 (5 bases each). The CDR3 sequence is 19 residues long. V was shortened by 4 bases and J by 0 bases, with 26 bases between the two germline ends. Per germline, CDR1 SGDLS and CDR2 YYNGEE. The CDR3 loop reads CASSPQPGTKNSGSYEQYF. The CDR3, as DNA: TGTGCCAGCAGCCCCCAACCCGGGACCAAAAATTCGGGCTCCTACGAGCAGTACTTC.

This chain's CDR3 is CASSQGAYGYTF. CDR3 coding DNA: TGTGCCAGCAGCCAGGGTGCCTATGGCTACACCTTC. V gene TRBV7-9 combines with J gene TRBJ1-2; TRBD1 is a possible D gene (5 bases). V lost 5 bases, J lost 4 bases, and 8 bases lay in between. Germline V gene data show CDR1 as SEHNR and CDR2 as FQNEAQ (reference sequence). The CDR3 loop spans 12 amino acids.

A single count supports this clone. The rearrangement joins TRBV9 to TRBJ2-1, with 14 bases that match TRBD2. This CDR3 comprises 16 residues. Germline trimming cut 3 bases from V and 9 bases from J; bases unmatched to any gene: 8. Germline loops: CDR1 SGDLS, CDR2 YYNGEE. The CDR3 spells CASSATGTSGSGEQFF. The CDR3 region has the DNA TGTGCCAGCAGCGCCACCGGGACTAGCGGGAGCGGTGAGCAGTTCTTC.

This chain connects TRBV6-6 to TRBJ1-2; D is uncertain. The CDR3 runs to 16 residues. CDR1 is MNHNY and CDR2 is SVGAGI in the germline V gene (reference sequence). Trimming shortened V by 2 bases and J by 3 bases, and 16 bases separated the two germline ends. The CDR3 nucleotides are TGTGCCAGCAGTTACCCAAGTATTGGGCAGGACTATGGCTACACCTTC. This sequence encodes CASSYPSIGQDYGYTF.

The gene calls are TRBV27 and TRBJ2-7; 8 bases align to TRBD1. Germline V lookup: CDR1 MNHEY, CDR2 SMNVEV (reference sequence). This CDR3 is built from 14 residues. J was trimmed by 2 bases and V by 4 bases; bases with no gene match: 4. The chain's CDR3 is CASSSRQGPYEQYF. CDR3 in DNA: TGTGCCAGCAGTTCGCGACAGGGGCCCTACGAGCAGTACTTC.

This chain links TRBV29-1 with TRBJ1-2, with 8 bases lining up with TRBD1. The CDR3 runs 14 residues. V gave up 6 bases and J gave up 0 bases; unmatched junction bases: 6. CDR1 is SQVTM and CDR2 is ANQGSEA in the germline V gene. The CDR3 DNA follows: TGCAGCGTGAACAGGGGGAGAGCTAACTATGGCTACACCTTC. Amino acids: CSVNRGRANYGYTF.

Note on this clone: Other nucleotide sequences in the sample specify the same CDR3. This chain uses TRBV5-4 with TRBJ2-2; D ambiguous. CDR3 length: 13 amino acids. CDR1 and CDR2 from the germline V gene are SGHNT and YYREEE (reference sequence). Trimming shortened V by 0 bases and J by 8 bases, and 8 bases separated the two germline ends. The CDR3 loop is CASSLAGPGELFF. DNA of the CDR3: TGTGCCAGCAGCTTGGCCGGACCGGGGGAGCTGTTTTTT.

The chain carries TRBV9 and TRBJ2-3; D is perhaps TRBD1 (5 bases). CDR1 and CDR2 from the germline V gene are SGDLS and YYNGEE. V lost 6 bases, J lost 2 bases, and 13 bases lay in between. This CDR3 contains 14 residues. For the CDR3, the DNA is TGTGCCAGCACCCGAGACAGCAACACAGATACGCAGTATTTT. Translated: CASTRDSNTDTQYF.

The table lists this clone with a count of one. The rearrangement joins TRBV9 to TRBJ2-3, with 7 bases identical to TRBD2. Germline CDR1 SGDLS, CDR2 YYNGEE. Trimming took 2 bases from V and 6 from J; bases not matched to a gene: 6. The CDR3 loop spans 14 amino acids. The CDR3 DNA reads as TGTGCCAGCAGCGTTGGGCGGGAGCGGGATACGCAGTATTTT. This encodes CASSVGRERDTQYF.

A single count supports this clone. The CDR3 protein is CASSAGALYEQYF. The CDR3 bases are TGTGCCAGCAGTGCAGGGGCCTTATACGAGCAGTACTTC. V gene TRBV25-1 combines with J gene TRBJ2-7; a possible D gene is TRBD1 (6 bases). CDR1 and CDR2 (germline): MGHDK, SYGVNS. With 4 bases removed from V and 4 bases from J, the gap between germline ends came to 11 bases. CDR3 size: 13 residues.